This passage covers 32 T cell receptor beta chains from one sample sequenced in a study of shared clonotypes between healthy human individuals. The table came from immunoSEQ multiplex PCR; TCRdb's copy has only in-frame clones and leaves some out. The table records 450,000 or so clones, 75% to 80% of them present only once. The material sequenced was PBMCs. These receptors were taken from a woman in her thirties or forties in good health. Some clones in this sample may be carry-over from other donors' samples.

The chain employs TRBV5-4 and TRBJ2-3; 10 nucleotides align to TRBD1. Germline lookup yields CDR1 SGHNT and CDR2 YYREEE (reference sequence). The CDR3 length is 16 residues. V shed 5 bases, J shed 6 bases, and the junction held 12 bases outside the gene matches. The CDR3 DNA reads TGTGCCAGCAGAGGCTCACCCGGACAGGGGGGCGATACGCAGTATTTT. Encoded protein: CASRGSPGQGGDTQYF.

To note about this clone: A much larger clonotype is one base distant, so this may be a read error. This chain links TRBV18 with TRBJ2-2; 8 nucleotides align to TRBD1. The CDR3 totals 16 residues. The germline V gene has CDR1 KGHSH and CDR2 LQKENI. Germline trimming cut 5 bases from V and 4 bases from J; bases unmatched to any gene: 9. The CDR3 sequence is CASSTRQGSSTGELFF. As DNA, the CDR3 is TGTGCCAGCTCAACCAGACAGGGGTCGAGCACCGGGGAGCTGTTTTTT. Filled out from reference TRBV18 and TRBJ2-2, the complete variable domain reads NAGVMQNPRHLVRRRGQEARLRCSPMKGHSHVYWYRQLPEEGLKFMVYLQKENIIDESGMPKERFSAEFPKEGPSILRIQQVVRGDSAAYFCASSTRQGSSTGELFFGEGSRLTVL.

V and J are TRBV2 and TRBJ2-3, with TRBD1 identical over 10 bases. The germline gives CDR1 SNHLY, CDR2 FYNNEI. This CDR3 contains 15 residues. With 5 bases clipped from V and 3 bases from J, the junction kept 5 bases outside the gene matches. CDR3 loop: CASSPPGQGTDTQYF. CDR3 DNA: TGTGCCAGCAGTCCCCCGGGACAGGGGACAGATACGCAGTATTTT.

The chain links TRBV7-6 to TRBJ2-7; 12 bases are a match to TRBD2. The CDR3 extends over 17 amino acids. Trimming at V came to 1 base and at J to 2 bases, leaving 6 bases not matched to a gene. Germline V gene data show CDR1 as SGHVS and CDR2 as FNYEAQ. This chain's CDR3 is CASSLGKTSGRPYEQYF. The CDR3 DNA follows: TGTGCCAGCAGCTTAGGGAAGACTAGCGGGAGACCCTACGAGCAGTACTTC.

V gene TRBV7-8 combines with J gene TRBJ1-5; 7 nucleotides match TRBD1. The germline V gene has CDR1 SGHVS and CDR2 FQNEAQ. J was trimmed by 3 bases and V by 0 bases; bases with no gene match: 11. The CDR3 contains 18 residues. CDR3 nucleotide sequence: TGTGCCAGCAGCTTAGCCGGCGGATACGGGACAGACAATCAGCCCCAGCATTTT. Its protein product is CASSLAGGYGTDNQPQHF.

With regard to this clone: The same CDR3 arises from other DNA sequences in this sample as well. This sequence joins TRBV18 and TRBJ2-2, with D possibly TRBD1 on 5 matching bases. Germline CDR1 and CDR2: KGHSH and LQKENI. The CDR3 has 14 amino acids. Trimming shortened V by 3 bases and J by 5 bases, and 10 bases separated the two germline ends. CDR3 nucleotides: TGTGCCAGCTCACCGAGGCAGGGTACCGGGGAGCTGTTTTTT. Its translation: CASSPRQGTGELFF. The whole variable domain, filled in from reference TRBV18 and TRBJ2-2, reads NAGVMQNPRHLVRRRGQEARLRCSPMKGHSHVYWYRQLPEEGLKFMVYLQKENIIDESGMPKERFSAEFPKEGPSILRIQQVVRGDSAAYFCASSPRQGTGELFFGEGSRLTVL.

The chain employs TRBV27 and TRBJ2-7, with no clear D. The CDR3 consists of 15 residues. Trimming removed 2 bases at V and 0 bases at J, with 11 bases between. The germline gives CDR1 MNHEY, CDR2 SMNVEV (reference sequence). The CDR3 loop is CASSLKSRSSYEQYF. CDR3 DNA: TGTGCCAGCAGTTTAAAGTCTAGGAGCTCCTACGAGCAGTACTTC.

J is TRBJ2-7 and V is TRBV6-6; TRBD1 matches at 10 bases. Germline trimming cut 6 bases from V and 4 bases from J; bases unmatched to any gene: 6. The length of the CDR3 is 14 residues. The germline V gene has CDR1 MNHNY and CDR2 SVGAGI (reference sequence). The CDR3 coding sequence is TGTGCCAGCAGGGGGGACAGGGGTTTGTACGAGCAGTACTTC. Protein: CASRGDRGLYEQYF.

This clone was detected a few times. V usage is TRBV28 and J usage is TRBJ2-3; TRBD2 agrees at 11 bases. The CDR3 is 16 amino acids. The germline V gene encodes CDR1 MDHEN and CDR2 SYDVKM. After removal of 4 bases from V and 1 base from J, the junction contained 4 bases not matched to a gene. CDR3: CASSSIAGGGTDTQYF. The CDR3 coding sequence is TGTGCCAGCAGTTCAATAGCGGGAGGGGGCACAGATACGCAGTATTTT.

This clone turned up a few times. A much larger clone is a single base away; this may be a read error. CDR3 bases: TGTGCCACCAGCAGAGAGAGGGAGACCCAGTACTTC. Its translation: CATSRERETQYF. The chain links TRBV15 to TRBJ2-5; D gene ambiguous. Trimming took off 0 bases at V and 5 bases at J, with 4 bases between the two ends. CDR3 length: 12 residues. Germline V gene lookup returns CDR1 LNHNV and CDR2 YYDKDF (reference sequence).

This clone was seen just once. This chain uses TRBV27 with TRBJ2-7, with D possibly being TRBD2 (6 bases). V lost 6 bases, J lost 2 bases, and 17 bases lay in between. The CDR3 extends over 15 amino acids. Per the germline V gene, CDR1 is MNHEY and CDR2 is SMNVEV (reference sequence). The CDR3 DNA sequence: TGTGCCAGCAGGGCGCGGGGCCCATCTACCTACGAGCAGTACTTC. Its protein product is CASRARGPSTYEQYF.

V and J are TRBV14 and TRBJ1-2, with D possibly being TRBD1 (6 bases). The CDR3 contains 15 residues. Germline CDR1 and CDR2: SGHDN and FVKESK. Trimming pared 0 bases from V and 8 bases from J, leaving 16 bases between. As DNA, the CDR3 is TGTGCCAGCAGCCAAGATGGGGCGAGAGGGGGAGGCTACACCTTC. As protein: CASSQDGARGGGYTF.

V gene TRBV11-2 combines with J gene TRBJ1-1, with 7 nucleotides matching TRBD1. The CDR3 totals 14 residues. Germline assignment: CDR1 SGHAT and CDR2 FQNNGV. The junction had 4 bases not matched to a gene; V was cut back by 2 bases and J by 4 bases. The CDR3 is CASSLNRGPTEAFF. The CDR3 region has the DNA TGTGCCAGCAGCTTAAACAGGGGCCCCACTGAAGCTTTCTTT.

This clone was counted only a few times. The V call is TRBV27, the J call TRBJ1-2; the match to TRBD1 covers 7 bases. Germline V gives CDR1 MNHEY, CDR2 SMNVEV (reference sequence). After removal of 3 bases from V and 4 bases from J, the junction contained 5 bases not matched to a gene. CDR3 size: 14 residues. CDR3 nucleotides: TGTGCCAGCAGTTTGGCGGGACAGCTCTATGGCTACACCTTC. The encoded protein is CASSLAGQLYGYTF.

This sequence joins TRBV5-8 and TRBJ1-2, with a tentative D call TRBD1 (5 bases). Trimming took off 0 bases at V and 7 bases at J, with 7 bases between the two ends. CDR3 size: 12 residues. Germline V gene lookup returns CDR1 SGHTS and CDR2 YDEGEE. CDR3 amino acids: CASSLVGVGYTF. The CDR3 bases are TGTGCCAGCAGCTTGGTGGGGGTTGGCTACACCTTC. Drawing the rest from reference TRBV5-8 and TRBJ1-2, the complete variable domain is EAGVTQSPTHLIKTRGQQATLRCSPISGHTSVYWYQQALGLGLQFLLWYDEGEERNRGNFPPRFSGRQFPNYSSELNVNALELEDSALYLCASSLVGVGYTFGSGTRLTVV.

The chain has TRBV9 and TRBJ1-1; possibly TRBD1 for D (6 bases). The V gene lost 4 bases and the J gene lost 0 bases, with 10 bases spanning the gap. The length of the CDR3 is 14 residues. Germline lookup yields CDR1 SGDLS and CDR2 YYNGEE. CDR3 sequence (DNA): TGTGCCAGCAGCCCGGGGGGGCTGAACACTGAAGCTTTCTTT. Amino acids: CASSPGGLNTEAFF. The entire variable domain, with the rest obtained from reference TRBV9 and TRBJ1-1, is as follows: DSGVTQTPKHLITATGQRVTLRCSPRSGDLSVYWYQQSLDQGLQFLIQYYNGEERAKGNILERFSAQQFPDLHSELNLSSLELGDSALYFCASSPGGLNTEAFFGQGTRLTVV.

The V call is TRBV28, the J call TRBJ2-7, with 7 positions matching TRBD1. The V gene's germline CDR1 is MDHEN and CDR2 SYDVKM. The CDR3 sequence is 13 residues long. The V gene end was trimmed by 10 bases and the J gene end by 2 bases; junction bases not matched to a gene: 8. CDR3 sequence: CAIRSGQPYEQYF. The CDR3 bases are TGTGCCATCCGGTCGGGACAGCCCTACGAGCAGTACTTC.

This clone was seen only once. V and J are TRBV7-8 and TRBJ2-3; D remains ambiguous. Germline V CDR1 and CDR2: SGHVS, FQNEAQ. This CDR3 comprises 14 residues. Trimming cost V 5 bases and J 6 bases, with 15 bases left between them. The CDR3 is CASSPPDETDTQYF. For the CDR3, the DNA is TGTGCCAGCAGCCCTCCCGACGAAACGGATACGCAGTATTTT.

The chain recombines TRBV19 with TRBJ2-7; the D is unclear. With 6 bases removed from V and 0 bases from J, the gap between germline ends came to 12 bases. The V gene's germline CDR1 is LNHDA and CDR2 SQIVND (reference sequence). This CDR3 has 14 residues. The CDR3 spells CASRSVGNSYEQYF. The DNA for the CDR3 is TGTGCCAGTAGGAGTGTCGGCAACTCCTACGAGCAGTACTTC.

This clone appeared many times. The chain links TRBV27 to TRBJ2-5; D uncertain. Germline V lookup: CDR1 MNHEY, CDR2 SMNVEV (reference sequence). CDR3 size: 13 residues. The V and J ends lost 5 bases and 0 bases respectively, with 7 bases between them. CDR3 nucleotides: TGTGCCAGCAGTCCCAGATACCAAGAGACCCAGTACTTC. Translation: CASSPRYQETQYF.

V usage is TRBV7-8 and J usage is TRBJ2-7; 8 bases are a match to TRBD2. The CDR3 spans 15 residues. Germline lookup yields CDR1 SGHVS and CDR2 FQNEAQ. The V and J ends lost 1 base and 6 bases, in that order; junction bases with no gene match: 8. The CDR3: CASSLGTGGPSEQYF. The CDR3 DNA sequence: TGTGCCAGCAGCTTAGGGACGGGAGGGCCGAGCGAGCAGTACTTC.

This sequence joins TRBV9 and TRBJ2-7; 12 bases line up with TRBD2. This CDR3 has 16 amino acids. Germline loops: CDR1 SGDLS, CDR2 YYNGEE. J gave up 2 bases and V 7 bases, and 10 bases lay outside the gene matches. In DNA form, the CDR3 reads TGTGCCAGCTTAAAGAGACTAGCGGGAGTTCCCTACGAGCAGTACTTC. Encoded protein: CASLKRLAGVPYEQYF.

In this sample, this clone turned up once. The rearrangement uses TRBV9 and TRBJ1-5; 7 nucleotides line up with TRBD1. V gave up 4 bases and J gave up 3 bases; unmatched junction bases: 4. The length of the CDR3 is 14 residues. Germline values: CDR1 SGDLS, CDR2 YYNGEE. Here the CDR3 DNA reads TGTGCCAGCAGCAGGACAGGAAACAATCAGCCCCAGCATTTT. Protein: CASSRTGNNQPQHF.

Concerning this clone: Other DNA variants within this sample encode the same CDR3. The chain combines TRBV18 with TRBJ2-1; 8 nucleotides line up with TRBD1. The CDR3 length is 16 residues. V shed 3 bases and J 0 bases; nucleotides not matched to a gene: 4. Germline CDR1 reads KGHSH; CDR2 reads LQKENI. DNA of the CDR3: TGTGCCAGCTCACCTGCCGGGACAGGCTCCTACAATGAGCAGTTCTTC. Translation: CASSPAGTGSYNEQFF.

The V call is TRBV9, the J call TRBJ1-4, with D maybe TRBD1 (5 bases). Germline V gene sequence: CDR1 SGDLS, CDR2 YYNGEE. The CDR3 has 18 residues. Trimming left V 0 bases short and J 3 bases short, with 18 bases between. The CDR3 nucleotides read TGTGCCAGCAGCGTAGGGGTCGGGGGACGAGTCGCTAATGAAAAACTGTTTTTT. It translates to CASSVGVGGRVANEKLFF.

The chain links TRBV7-6 to TRBJ2-1, with TRBD2 identical over 8 bases. CDR3 length: 19 residues. In germline, CDR1 is SGHVS, CDR2 FNYEAQ. V lost 2 bases to trimming and J lost 3 bases; unmatched junction nucleotides: 15. CDR3 protein: CASSLPFWRGGRIYNEQFF. CDR3 DNA sequence: TGTGCCAGCAGCTTACCCTTCTGGAGGGGCGGGAGGATCTACAATGAGCAGTTCTTC.

The gene calls are TRBV5-1 and TRBJ1-3; TRBD1 matches 7 bases. Per the germline V gene, CDR1 is SGHRS and CDR2 is YFSETQ. This CDR3 is built from 16 residues. Trimming at V came to 0 bases and at J to 0 bases, leaving 3 bases not matched to a gene. The CDR3 loop is CASSLARDSSGNTIYF. In nucleotides, the CDR3 is TGCGCCAGCAGCTTGGCCAGGGACAGCTCTGGAAACACCATATATTTT.

Comment on this clone: Being one base from a much bigger clone, this may be a read error. The same CDR3 also results from other DNA sequences found in this sample. This chain joins TRBV6-1 and TRBJ1-6; 7 bases are a match to TRBD1. Germline V gives CDR1 MNHNS, CDR2 SASEGT. The CDR3 has 15 residues. The CDR3 DNA is TGTGCTAGCAGTGACCTCCCCGACAGGGCAGCACCCCTCCACTTT. Translation: CASSDLPDRAAPLHF.

This sequence joins TRBV27 and TRBJ2-7; 7 bases align to TRBD1. This CDR3 is built from 14 residues. V lost 10 bases to trimming and J lost 3 bases; unmatched junction nucleotides: 12. Germline CDR1 is MNHEY and CDR2 is SMNVEV (reference sequence). The CDR3 coding sequence is TGTGCCACCGCGCCGGGACAGAACCTCTACGAGCAGTACTTC. Its protein product is CATAPGQNLYEQYF.

The gene calls are TRBV19 and TRBJ2-2; TRBD1 might be the D (5 bases). The V end was cut by 3 bases, the J end by 7 bases, with 9 bases between. The CDR3 has 13 amino acids. Germline CDR1 reads LNHDA; CDR2 reads SQIVND (reference sequence). The CDR3 bases are TGTGCCAGTAGTATGCAGGGTAGCGGGGAGCTGTTTTTT. Encoded protein: CASSMQGSGELFF.

The CDR3 is CASSSTQGDNGEAFF. CDR3 nucleotide sequence: TGTGCCAGCAGCTCCACACAGGGGGACAACGGTGAAGCTTTCTTT. The chain joins TRBV7-6 to TRBJ1-1; 8 bases are a match to TRBD1. V trimming: 4 bases; J trimming: 7 bases; junction bases outside the gene matches: 11. This CDR3 is 15 amino acids long. The germline V gene has CDR1 SGHVS and CDR2 FNYEAQ.

The rearrangement links TRBV2 to TRBJ1-1; D not resolved. This CDR3 region has 11 residues. Germline lookup yields CDR1 SNHLY and CDR2 FYNNEI. Trimming left V 5 bases short and J 4 bases short, with 5 bases between. The CDR3 nucleotides are TGTGCCAGCAGTCTGGGCACTGAAGCTTTCTTT. It specifies CASSLGTEAFF.